This passage covers 3 T cell receptor beta chains from one sample sequenced in a study of molecular identifiers for immune sequencing clone quantification. TCRdb ran MiXCR on the PCR reads and lists one entry per CDR3 protein. The table includes roughly 93,000 distinct CDR3 sequences, roughly 19% detected once. Sequenced material: naive CD8+ T cells from blood, with Jurkat cell RNA spiked in. Described subset: FACS-sorted CD8+CD4-CCR7+CD45RA+ naive T cells. All receptors come from a human donor in good health. Some libraries in this study had Jurkat cell RNA spiked in.

J is TRBJ2-7 and V is TRBV4-1; D remains unclear. Trimming took 0 bases from V and 3 from J, leaving 12 bases between them. Germline V CDR1 and CDR2: MGHRA, YSYEKL. This CDR3 spans 15 amino acids. The CDR3 nucleotides read TGCGCCAGCAGCCAAGAAATCAGTACTTACTACGAGCAGTACTTC. This sequence encodes CASSQEISTYYEQYF.

This clonotype was seen more than once but under ten times. This chain links TRBV19 with TRBJ2-1; 9 bases agree with TRBD2. V gave up 3 bases and J gave up 10 bases; unmatched junction bases: 4. Germline values: CDR1 LNHDA, CDR2 SQIVND (reference sequence). The CDR3 length is 13 residues. In DNA, the CDR3 is TGTGCCAGTAGTATTTTAGCGGGAGAGGAGCAGTTCTTC. It yields the protein CASSILAGEEQFF. Full variable domain (outside the CDR3, taken from reference TRBV19 and TRBJ2-1): DGGITQSPKYLFRKEGQNVTLSCEQNLNHDAMYWYRQDPGQGLRLIYYSQIVNDFQKGDIAEGYSVSREKKESFPLTVTSAQKNPTAFYLCASSILAGEEQFFGPGTRLTVL.

This clonotype came up many times. The CDR3 DNA reads as TGTGCCAGCAGTTGGGGACTAGCGGGAGAGGATGAGCAGTTCTTC. Its translation is CASSWGLAGEDEQFF. The rearrangement joins TRBV28 to TRBJ2-1; the match to TRBD2 covers 14 bases. Losses at the gene ends were 4 bases for V and 8 bases for J; bases not matched to a gene: 4. The germline gives CDR1 MDHEN, CDR2 SYDVKM. This CDR3 contains 15 residues.